This TCR beta chain was recovered during a study of blood T cells in healthy people across ages. Study at large: The template switching approach captured approximately one barcoded beta molecule for every two T cells.

Together with a sample-barcoded 5' primer, a J-beta primer mix was included in a second PCR lasting roughly 6 to 12 cycles. Each sample provided no less than 2.5 million CDR3-containing paired-end reads. TCRdb ran MiXCR on the 5' RACE reads and lists one entry per CDR3 protein. This repertoire shows fewer than 2,000,000 distinct CDR3 sequences, about 39% found once; its top ten account for under 30%. Findings of the study overall: Observed TCR beta diversity showed a strong correlation with the percentage of naive T cells as measured by flow cytometry. Diversity figures derived from one million T cells were judged to underestimate the true value.

As concerns this clonotype: Antigen: not known.

This CDR3 is built from 15 residues. V was clipped by 6 bases and J by 1 base; unmatched bases: 7. Germline CDR1 and CDR2: SNHLY and FYNNEI. This rearrangement joins TRBV2 to TRBJ2-3; 7 bases match TRBD2. The source material was blood. The sequence derives from a human donor in good health. The CDR3 protein is CASRPYSGGTDTQYF. Here the CDR3 DNA reads TGTGCCAGCAGGCCATACAGCGGGGGCACAGATACGCAGTATTTT.